This T cell receptor (beta chain) comes out of a study of control samples from healthy donors and cancer patients. Here immunoSEQ multiplex PCR was the method, and the copy in TCRdb shows in-frame clones only, minus some. The sample has 40,000 or so clones, 65% to 85% seen once. J was trimmed by 6 bases and V by 3 bases; bases with no gene match: 9. This CDR3 is built from 16 residues. In germline, CDR1 is LNHNV, CDR2 YYDKDF (reference sequence). V and J are TRBV15 and TRBJ2-4; 9 bases line up with TRBD2. The TCR was taken from a woman aged 60 to 75 with lung cancer. Sequencing was carried out using PBMCs. CDR3 coding DNA: TGTGCCACCAGCAGGTCTGGGCGGGGGGGGAGAAACATTCAGTACTTC. Protein sequence: CATSRSGRGGRNIQYF.